This T cell receptor beta chain was sequenced in a study of CD8 T cells in ankylosing spondylitis (dated by TCRdb to 2016 to 2017). Regarding the complete study: To find TCR variants linked to disease, the study profiled T cell receptor beta repertoires in ankylosing spondylitis patients and healthy donors. The whole study cohort included over 85 healthy donors and under 30 ankylosing spondylitis patients. Samples of peripheral blood were taken, and for ankylosing spondylitis patients, synovial fluid was collected as well. On the study overall, not on this receptor specifically: In peripheral blood, the disease-linked clones were found at relatively low frequencies and had a CD8+ phenotype. A TCR beta motif of about 8 highly homologous amino acid variants appeared characteristic of blood from ankylosing spondylitis patients. Significant enrichment of the disease-linked clones was reported in matched synovial fluid samples from ankylosing spondylitis patients. Some of the motif variants had been reported before in the synovial fluid and blood of reactive arthritis patients, a finding that suggests common disease-initiation mechanisms.

This clonotype has ten or more counts. What antigen it recognizes has not been identified. No much larger clone exists at a distance of one base, and base qualities are not known. The CDR3 holds 15 amino acids from the cysteine to the phenylalanine. Left in the record is the CDR3 DNA by itself, 45 bases read in frame from the first base. V lost 0 bases and J lost 0 bases, and the count of bases not matched to a germline gene is 0. CDR1 SGDLS and CDR2 YYNGEE were looked up in the germline V gene. These reads were obtained on an Illumina HiSeq 2500. Quantitative 5'-RACE with molecular barcodes was used to prepare TCR beta libraries. The study's own analysis went as follows. A new computational method based on a probabilistic model of VDJ rearrangement was used to identify disease-linked TCR variants. TCRdb's own reprocessing of the public reads used fastp at Q25 and MiXCR and kept productive beta chains. A single entry per CDR3 protein holds the most common genes and DNA from its merged rows. These V and J calls derive from TCRdb rather than the authors' analysis. This sample comprises several thousand distinct CDR3 sequences, about 2% of them detected only once. The top ten clones comprise about half of the sample.

The receptor was isolated from a male donor with ankylosing spondylitis or in good health (not recorded which). The chain couples TRBV9 to TRBJ2-1, and 7 junction bases match TRBD2. The specimen was blood, either unsorted or a sorted T cell fraction (not recorded which). The CDR3 region has the sequence CASSVAGGSYNEQFF. The sequenced DNA: TGTGCCAGCAGCGTAGCGGGAGGCTCCTACAATGAGCAGTTCTTC. Joined to the reference TRBV9 and TRBJ2-1 proteins, this CDR3 gives the full variable domain: DSGVTQTPKHLITATGQRVTLRCSPRSGDLSVYWYQQSLDQGLQFLIQYYNGEERAKGNILERFSAQQFPDLHSELNLSSLELGDSALYFCASSVAGGSYNEQFFGPGTRLTVL.